The entry below gives a single T cell receptor (beta chain) sequence along with its context. This CDR3 spans 11 amino acids. With 8 bases removed from V and 9 bases from J, the gap between germline ends came to 11 bases. CDR1 is LGHDT and CDR2 is YNNKEL in the germline V gene (reference sequence). This entry belongs to a study of T cell responses to AZD1222 COVID-19 vaccine. Study-level background: Combined were second doses at about 4 or about 12 weeks.

Clones were read by immunoSEQ multiplex PCR, and TCRdb kept only the in-frame ones, dropping some. The sample lists 90,000 to 150,000 clones; 91% were seen once. This sequence joins TRBV3-1 (or the pseudogene TRBV3-2) and TRBJ1-3; D is perhaps TRBD1 (5 bases). This TCR came from an adult in good health. The material sequenced was peripheral blood, taken on day 0 of AZD1222 vaccination. CDR3 loop: CASFAGGTIYF. The DNA of the CDR3 is TGTGCCAGCTTCGCCGGGGGCACCATATATTTT.